Described below is a single T cell receptor (beta chain) sequence and its context. As yet, its antigen is unknown. Looked up from germline, CDR1 is DFQATT and CDR2 is SNEGSKA (reference sequence). Trimming cost V 5 bases and J 4 bases, with 8 bases left between them. The length of the CDR3 is 11 residues. These data belong to a study of blood T cells in healthy people across ages. Study-wide background: Researchers report that template switching captured about one barcoded beta molecule per two T cells.

The use of a sample-barcoded 5' primer and a J-beta primer mix characterized a second PCR of roughly 7 to 12 cycles. All cDNA molecules were each tagged by a template-switch adaptor with 12 random nucleotides. TCRdb itself ran the 5' RACE reads through MiXCR, one entry per CDR3 protein. The sample includes about a million distinct CDR3 sequences, about two fifths of them seen just once. Study results and caveats: Long-lived donors carried more naive CD4+ cells and greater diversity than aged donors.

The TCR sequence derives from a man aged 18-30 years in good health. This sequence joins TRBV20-1 and TRBJ1-2; D is ambiguous. Material for sequencing was blood. The CDR3 region has the DNA TGCAGTGCTTCTACAGTCTATGGCTACACCTTC. Translation gives CSASTVYGYTF.